These T cell receptor beta chains were read from a single sample in a study of blood T cell repertoires in COVID-19. Clones were read by immunoSEQ multiplex PCR, and TCRdb kept only the in-frame ones, dropping some. The sample carries hundreds of thousands of clones, 86% recorded once. The sample consisted of peripheral blood. These receptors were collected from a woman aged 25 to 39 with active or convalescent COVID-19. The CDR3 runs from the conserved cysteine through the conserved F or W. Each record gives: J gene, D gene, clone size, V gene, CDR3 DNA, CDR3 protein. A D gene is named only where the DNA matches it firmly. Clone sizes are given selectively: once, few, many, or a class where the clone is expanded.

J: TRBJ1-2; D: .; size: .; V: TRBV14; DNA: TGTGCCAGCAGCCAAGCGGGGGGTGGCACAGCTAACTATGGCTACACCTTC; CDR3: CASSQAGGGTANYGYTF
J: TRBJ2-5; D: .; size: .; V: TRBV6-9; DNA: TGTGCCAGCAGTTATTGGAGAGTCCGGGAGACCCAGTACTTC; CDR3: CASSYWRVRETQYF
J: TRBJ1-1; D: .; size: .; V: TRBV21-1; DNA: TGTGCCAGACGGCAGGGTCGGGACACTGAAGCTTTCTTT; CDR3: CARRQGRDTEAFF
J: TRBJ2-4; D: .; size: .; V: TRBV6-1; DNA: TGTGCCAGCAGTGAAGCGTCGACGGGAGTCACCAAAAACATTCAGTACTTC; CDR3: CASSEASTGVTKNIQYF
J: TRBJ2-3; D: .; size: .; V: TRBV27; DNA: TGTGCCAGCAGTTTAGGGCGAGTCACAGATACGCAGTATTTT; CDR3: CASSLGRVTDTQYF
J: TRBJ1-6; D: .; size: few; V: TRBV6-5; DNA: TGTGCCAGCAGTTGGAATGACGGAGGGGTTTCACCCCTCCACTTT; CDR3: CASSWNDGGVSPLHF
J: TRBJ1-2; D: .; size: .; V: TRBV2; DNA: TGTGCCAGCAGTAGGACTACTCAATCCCAAGGCGATGGCTACACCTTC; CDR3: CASSRTTQSQGDGYTF
J: TRBJ1-4; D: TRBD1; size: .; V: TRBV11-2; DNA: TGTGCCAGCAGCTCCCGACAGGGTATTTATGAAAAACTGTTTTTT; CDR3: CASSSRQGIYEKLFF
J: TRBJ1-1; D: TRBD1; size: .; V: TRBV5-8; DNA: TGTGCCAGCAGCTCTGGACAGGGGGCGTTCACTGAAGCTTTCTTT; CDR3: CASSSGQGAFTEAFF
J: TRBJ1-4; D: TRBD1; size: .; V: TRBV4-1; DNA: TGCGCCAGCAGCCAAGATCGCGGCAGGGGGAATGAAAAACTGTTTTTT; CDR3: CASSQDRGRGNEKLFF
J: TRBJ1-2; D: .; size: .; V: TRBV6-5; DNA: TGTGCCAGCAGCCGATCAGGGGACTATGGCTACACCTTC; CDR3: CASSRSGDYGYTF
J: TRBJ2-7; D: TRBD2; size: .; V: TRBV2; DNA: TGTGCCAGCGGGAGACTAGCGGGAGATCTCGAGCAGTACTTC; CDR3: CASGRLAGDLEQYF
J: TRBJ2-3; D: TRBD2; size: once; V: TRBV19; DNA: TGTGCCAGTAGTAATCTAGCGGGAAACACAGATACGCAGTATTTT; CDR3: CASSNLAGNTDTQYF
J: TRBJ2-7; D: .; size: .; V: TRBV27; DNA: TGTGCCAGCAGTAAAGCAACTAGCTCCCCCTCCTACGAGCAGTACTTC; CDR3: CASSKATSSPSYEQYF
J: TRBJ2-3; D: TRBD2; size: .; V: TRBV4-2; DNA: TGTGCCAGCAGCCAAGATCCCACGTTCCCGGGACTAGCGGGGGGGCCAGATACGCAGTATTTT; CDR3: CASSQDPTFPGLAGGPDTQYF
J: TRBJ2-7; D: TRBD2; size: .; V: TRBV6-2/TRBV6-3; DNA: TGTGCCAGCAGCCTAGCGGGAGGCTCCTACGAGCAGTACTTC; CDR3: CASSLAGGSYEQYF
J: TRBJ2-5; D: .; size: .; V: TRBV29-1; DNA: TGCAGCGTTGTTTGGGGGCTCCTAGAGACCCAGTACTTC; CDR3: CSVVWGLLETQYF
J: TRBJ1-1; D: .; size: few; V: TRBV7-2; DNA: TGTGCCAGCAGCTATAGGGGGGGTTTTGAAGCTTTCTTT; CDR3: CASSYRGGFEAFF
J: TRBJ2-3; D: TRBD2; size: .; V: TRBV10-2; DNA: TGCGCCAGCAGGGATAGCGGGGGGTCAGCAGATACGCAGTATTTT; CDR3: CASRDSGGSADTQYF
J: TRBJ1-2; D: TRBD1; size: .; V: TRBV6-5; DNA: TGTGCCAGCAGTTACAGGACAGGGGACCATGGCTACACCTTC; CDR3: CASSYRTGDHGYTF
J: TRBJ1-2; D: TRBD1; size: once; V: TRBV28; DNA: TGTGCAGTCCCCAGATCGACAGGGAGCTATGGCTACACCTTC; CDR3: CAVPRSTGSYGYTF
J: TRBJ1-2; D: TRBD1; size: .; V: TRBV5-1; DNA: TGCGCCAGCCGGCCTGTACTCGGACAGGGGGCCGATGGCTACACCTTC; CDR3: CASRPVLGQGADGYTF
J: TRBJ1-3; D: .; size: once; V: TRBV7-6; DNA: TGTGCCAGCAGCGCCGAGCCCCTGCACTCTGGAAACACCATATATTTT; CDR3: CASSAEPLHSGNTIYF
J: TRBJ2-3; D: TRBD2; size: .; V: TRBV11-2; DNA: TGTGCCAGCAGCTTAGTTGGAGGGACTAGCGGGGGGGCGTGGGATACGCAGTATTTT; CDR3: CASSLVGGTSGGAWDTQYF
J: TRBJ1-1; D: TRBD1; size: .; V: TRBV29-1; DNA: TGCAGCGTCCAGGGACAGGGGGCAAACACTGAAGCTTTCTTT; CDR3: CSVQGQGANTEAFF
J: TRBJ2-7; D: TRBD2; size: .; V: TRBV27; DNA: TGTGCCAGCAGTATAGGGACTACCTACGAGCAGTACTTC; CDR3: CASSIGTTYEQYF
J: TRBJ1-2; D: .; size: .; V: TRBV10-3; DNA: TGTGCCATCAGGGGGCTTGGCTATGGCTACACCTTC; CDR3: CAIRGLGYGYTF
J: TRBJ1-6; D: TRBD1; size: .; V: TRBV7-9; DNA: TGTGCCAGCAGCTCGGACGGGACAGGGAATTCACCCCTCCACTTT; CDR3: CASSSDGTGNSPLHF
J: TRBJ1-2; D: .; size: .; V: TRBV5-4; DNA: TGTGCCAGCAACATCCGGGATACCCATGGCTACACCTTC; CDR3: CASNIRDTHGYTF
J: TRBJ1-2; D: .; size: .; V: TRBV11-2; DNA: TGTGCCAGCAGCAACAGAGTATATGGCTACACCTTC; CDR3: CASSNRVYGYTF
J: TRBJ2-1; D: .; size: .; V: TRBV6-1; DNA: TGTGCCAGCAGTGATACCCTATCCACTAGAAAGTTCTTC; CDR3: CASSDTLSTRKFF
J: TRBJ2-1; D: TRBD1; size: .; V: TRBV19; DNA: TGTGCCAGTAAAGATCCCCAGGGCAGGGGGCAAGTCGGAGGGAATGAGCAGTTCTTC; CDR3: CASKDPQGRGQVGGNEQFF
J: TRBJ2-7; D: .; size: few; V: TRBV4-1; DNA: TGCGCCAGCAGCCCCTGGGACCGGGGGTACGAGCAGTACTTC; CDR3: CASSPWDRGYEQYF
J: TRBJ2-5; D: .; size: .; V: TRBV27; DNA: TGTGCCAGCGCAAGGACCCCGGGGTGGGCGGAGACCCAGTACTTC; CDR3: CASARTPGWAETQYF
J: TRBJ1-3; D: .; size: .; V: TRBV5-8; DNA: TGTGCCAGCAGCTTACCCGGGACTTCTAGCGACACCATATATTTT; CDR3: CASSLPGTSSDTIYF
J: TRBJ1-1; D: .; size: .; V: TRBV4-1; DNA: TGCGCCAGCAGCCCCCTCCCTGTAGTGGGCCTGAACACTGAAGCTTTCTTT; CDR3: CASSPLPVVGLNTEAFF
J: TRBJ1-2; D: .; size: .; V: TRBV10-3; DNA: TGTGCCATCAGTGATAGTTCCCAGGGAGGGGACTATGGCTACACCTTC; CDR3: CAISDSSQGGDYGYTF
J: TRBJ2-3; D: .; size: .; V: TRBV14; DNA: TGTGCCAGCAGCCAGGGTTTAGGTAGCACGCAGTATTTT; CDR3: CASSQGLGSTQYF
J: TRBJ2-1; D: .; size: once; V: TRBV12-3/TRBV12-4; DNA: TGTGCCAGCAGTCCGGTGGTCTACAATGAGCAGTTCTTC; CDR3: CASSPVVYNEQFF
J: TRBJ2-7; D: .; size: .; V: TRBV19; DNA: TGTGCCAGTAGTACCCAGGCGGGACGTTACGAGCAGTACTTC; CDR3: CASSTQAGRYEQYF
J: TRBJ2-1; D: TRBD2; size: once; V: TRBV29-1; DNA: TGCAGCGTTGAAGGGACTAGCAATGAGCAGTTCTTC; CDR3: CSVEGTSNEQFF
J: TRBJ2-7; D: .; size: .; V: TRBV3-1/TRBV3-2; DNA: TGTGCCAGCAGCCAACGTAGGGACTTCAGGGACGAGCAGTACTTC; CDR3: CASSQRRDFRDEQYF
J: TRBJ1-5; D: TRBD1; size: .; V: TRBV19; DNA: TGTGCCAGTAGTGCCTTAGGACAGGGGGTCAATCAGCCCCAGCATTTT; CDR3: CASSALGQGVNQPQHF
J: TRBJ2-5; D: TRBD2; size: .; V: TRBV4-1; DNA: TGCGCCAGCAGCCCTTCGGGGGGTTTGGAGACCCAGTACTTC; CDR3: CASSPSGGLETQYF
J: TRBJ2-3; D: .; size: .; V: TRBV5-1; DNA: TGCGCCAGCCGAGCGGGTAGCACAGATACGCAGTATTTT; CDR3: CASRAGSTDTQYF
J: TRBJ2-7; D: .; size: .; V: TRBV29-1; DNA: TGCAGCGCCTCCGGGACTCCCTACGAGCAGTACTTC; CDR3: CSASGTPYEQYF
J: TRBJ2-7; D: TRBD2; size: .; V: TRBV27; DNA: TGTGCCAGCGGACTAGCGGGAGTCGAGCAGTACTTC; CDR3: CASGLAGVEQYF
J: TRBJ2-1; D: TRBD2; size: .; V: TRBV7-8; DNA: TGTGCCAGCAGCCCACCGGGACTAGCGGGAGGGCTGGGGAATGAGCAGTTCTTC; CDR3: CASSPPGLAGGLGNEQFF
J: TRBJ2-2; D: TRBD1; size: once; V: TRBV11-3; DNA: TGTGCCAGCAGCGGACAGGGGGCCTTAGCCGGGGAGCTGTTTTTT; CDR3: CASSGQGALAGELFF
J: TRBJ1-2; D: .; size: once; V: TRBV29-1; DNA: TGCAGCGTTGAAGACAGGGTTGAGGATGGCTACACCTTC; CDR3: CSVEDRVEDGYTF
J: TRBJ2-7; D: .; size: .; V: TRBV27; DNA: TGTGCCAGCAGTTTACCGGGGGGCCACGAGCAGTACTTC; CDR3: CASSLPGGHEQYF
J: TRBJ2-3; D: TRBD2; size: once; V: TRBV5-1; DNA: TGCGCCAGCAGCCTCGGACTAGCGGGAGCGTCAGATACGCAGTATTTT; CDR3: CASSLGLAGASDTQYF
J: TRBJ2-3; D: TRBD1; size: .; V: TRBV19; DNA: TGTGCCAGTAGTTCCGACGACAGGGCTACGCAGTATTTT; CDR3: CASSSDDRATQYF